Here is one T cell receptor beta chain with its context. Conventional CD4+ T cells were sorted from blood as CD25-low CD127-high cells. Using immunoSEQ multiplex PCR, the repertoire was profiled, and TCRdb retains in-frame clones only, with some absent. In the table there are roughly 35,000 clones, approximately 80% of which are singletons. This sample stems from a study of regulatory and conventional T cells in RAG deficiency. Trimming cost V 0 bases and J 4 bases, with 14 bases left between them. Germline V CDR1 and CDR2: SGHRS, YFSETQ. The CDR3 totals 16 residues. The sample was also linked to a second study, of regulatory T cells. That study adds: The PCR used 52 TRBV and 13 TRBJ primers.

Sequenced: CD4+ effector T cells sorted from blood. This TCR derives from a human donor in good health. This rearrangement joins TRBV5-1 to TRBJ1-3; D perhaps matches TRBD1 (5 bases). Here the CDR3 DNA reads TGCGCCAGCAGCTTGGGGACGTTGGGGGACGGAAACACCATATATTTT. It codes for CASSLGTLGDGNTIYF.